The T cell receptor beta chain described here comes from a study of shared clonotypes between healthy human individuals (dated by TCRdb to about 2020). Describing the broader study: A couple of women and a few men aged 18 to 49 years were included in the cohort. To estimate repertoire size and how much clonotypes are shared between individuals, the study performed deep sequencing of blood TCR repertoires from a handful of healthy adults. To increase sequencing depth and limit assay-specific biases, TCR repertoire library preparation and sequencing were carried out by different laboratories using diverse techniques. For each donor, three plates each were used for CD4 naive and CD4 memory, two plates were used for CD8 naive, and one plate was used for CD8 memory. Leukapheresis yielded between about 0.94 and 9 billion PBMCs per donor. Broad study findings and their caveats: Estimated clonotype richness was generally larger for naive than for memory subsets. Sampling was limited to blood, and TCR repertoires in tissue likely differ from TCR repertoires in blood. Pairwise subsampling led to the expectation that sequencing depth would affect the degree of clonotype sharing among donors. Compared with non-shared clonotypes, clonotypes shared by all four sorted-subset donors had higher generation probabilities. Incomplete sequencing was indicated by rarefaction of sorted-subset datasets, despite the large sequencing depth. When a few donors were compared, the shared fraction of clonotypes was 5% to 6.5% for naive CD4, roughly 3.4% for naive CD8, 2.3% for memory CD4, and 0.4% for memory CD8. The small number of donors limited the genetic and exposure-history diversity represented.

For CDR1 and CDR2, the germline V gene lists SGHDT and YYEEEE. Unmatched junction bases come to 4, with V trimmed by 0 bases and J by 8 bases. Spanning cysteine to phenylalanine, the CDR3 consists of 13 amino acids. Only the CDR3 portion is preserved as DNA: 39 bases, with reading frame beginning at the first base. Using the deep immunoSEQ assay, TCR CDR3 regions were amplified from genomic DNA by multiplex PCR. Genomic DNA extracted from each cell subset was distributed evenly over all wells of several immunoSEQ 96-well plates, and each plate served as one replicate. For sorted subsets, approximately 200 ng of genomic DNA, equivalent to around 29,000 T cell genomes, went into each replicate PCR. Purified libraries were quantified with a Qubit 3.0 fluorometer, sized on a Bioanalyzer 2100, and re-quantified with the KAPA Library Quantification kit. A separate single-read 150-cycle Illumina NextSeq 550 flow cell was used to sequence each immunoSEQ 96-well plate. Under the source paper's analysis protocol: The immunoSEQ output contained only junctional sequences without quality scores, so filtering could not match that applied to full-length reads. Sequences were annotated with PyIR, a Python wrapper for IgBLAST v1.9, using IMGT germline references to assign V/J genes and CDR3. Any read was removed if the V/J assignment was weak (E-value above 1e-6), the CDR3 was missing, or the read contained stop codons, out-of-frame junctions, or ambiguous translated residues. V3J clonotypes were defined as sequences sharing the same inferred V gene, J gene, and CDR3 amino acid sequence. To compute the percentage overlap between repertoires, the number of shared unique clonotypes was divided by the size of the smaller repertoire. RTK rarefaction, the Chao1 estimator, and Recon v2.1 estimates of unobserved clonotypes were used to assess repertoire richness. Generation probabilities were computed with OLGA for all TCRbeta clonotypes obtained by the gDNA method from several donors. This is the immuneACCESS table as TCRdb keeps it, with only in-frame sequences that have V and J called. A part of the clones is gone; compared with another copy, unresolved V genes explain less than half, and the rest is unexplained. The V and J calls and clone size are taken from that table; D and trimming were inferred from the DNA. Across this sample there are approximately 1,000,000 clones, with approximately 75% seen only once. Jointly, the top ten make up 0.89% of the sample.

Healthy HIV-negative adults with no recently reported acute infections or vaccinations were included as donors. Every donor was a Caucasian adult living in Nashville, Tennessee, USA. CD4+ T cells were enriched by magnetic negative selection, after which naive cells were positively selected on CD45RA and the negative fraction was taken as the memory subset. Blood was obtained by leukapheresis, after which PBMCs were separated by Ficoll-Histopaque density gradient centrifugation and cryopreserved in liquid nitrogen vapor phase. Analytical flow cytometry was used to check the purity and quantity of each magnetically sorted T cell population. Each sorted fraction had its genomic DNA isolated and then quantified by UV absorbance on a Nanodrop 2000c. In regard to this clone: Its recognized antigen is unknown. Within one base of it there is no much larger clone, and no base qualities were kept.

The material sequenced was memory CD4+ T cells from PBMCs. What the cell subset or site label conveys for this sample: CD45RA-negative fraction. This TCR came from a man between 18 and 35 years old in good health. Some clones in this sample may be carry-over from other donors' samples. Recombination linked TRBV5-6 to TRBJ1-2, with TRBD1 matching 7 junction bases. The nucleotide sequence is TGTGCCAGCAGCTTGGGGGACAGAACGGGCTACACCTTC. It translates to CASSLGDRTGYTF.